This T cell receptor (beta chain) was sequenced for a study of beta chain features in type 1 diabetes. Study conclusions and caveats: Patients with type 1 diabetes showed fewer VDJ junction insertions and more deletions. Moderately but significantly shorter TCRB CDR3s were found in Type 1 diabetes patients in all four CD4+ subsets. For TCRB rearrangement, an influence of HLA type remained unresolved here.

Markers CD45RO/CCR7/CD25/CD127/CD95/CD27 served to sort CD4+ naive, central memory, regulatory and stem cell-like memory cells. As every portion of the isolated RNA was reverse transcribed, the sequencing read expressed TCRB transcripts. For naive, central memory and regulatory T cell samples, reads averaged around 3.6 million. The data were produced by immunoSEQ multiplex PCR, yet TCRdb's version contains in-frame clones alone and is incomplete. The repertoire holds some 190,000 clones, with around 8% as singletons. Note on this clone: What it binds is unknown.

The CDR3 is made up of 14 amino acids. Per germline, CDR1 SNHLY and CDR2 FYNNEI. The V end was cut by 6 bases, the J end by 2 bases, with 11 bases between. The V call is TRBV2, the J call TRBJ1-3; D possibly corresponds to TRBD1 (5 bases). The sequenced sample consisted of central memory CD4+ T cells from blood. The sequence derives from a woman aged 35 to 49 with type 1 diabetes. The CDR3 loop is CASRAGRTGNTIYF. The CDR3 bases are TGTGCCAGCAGGGCAGGGAGGACTGGAAACACCATATATTTT.